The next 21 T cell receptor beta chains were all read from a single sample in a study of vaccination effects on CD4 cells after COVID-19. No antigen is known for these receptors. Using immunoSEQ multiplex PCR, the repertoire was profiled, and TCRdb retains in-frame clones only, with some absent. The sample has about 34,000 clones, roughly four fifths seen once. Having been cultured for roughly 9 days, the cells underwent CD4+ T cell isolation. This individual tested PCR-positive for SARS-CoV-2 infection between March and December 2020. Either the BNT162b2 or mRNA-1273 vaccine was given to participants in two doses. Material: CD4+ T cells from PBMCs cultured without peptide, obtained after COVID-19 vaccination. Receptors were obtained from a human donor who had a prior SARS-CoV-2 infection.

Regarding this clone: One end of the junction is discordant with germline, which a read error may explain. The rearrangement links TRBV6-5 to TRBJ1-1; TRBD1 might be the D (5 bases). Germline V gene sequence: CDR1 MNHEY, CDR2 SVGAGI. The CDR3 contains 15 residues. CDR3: CASRPTGREAAPAVF. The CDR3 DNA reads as TGTGCCAGCAGGCCAACGGGCAGGGAGGCCGCTCCGGCTGTTTTT.

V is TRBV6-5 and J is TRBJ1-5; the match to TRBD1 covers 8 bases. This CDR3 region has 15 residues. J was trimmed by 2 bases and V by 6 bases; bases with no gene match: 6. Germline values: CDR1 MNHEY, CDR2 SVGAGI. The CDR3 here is CASRISGQGNQPQHF. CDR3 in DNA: TGTGCCAGCAGGATTTCGGGACAGGGCAATCAGCCCCAGCATTTT.

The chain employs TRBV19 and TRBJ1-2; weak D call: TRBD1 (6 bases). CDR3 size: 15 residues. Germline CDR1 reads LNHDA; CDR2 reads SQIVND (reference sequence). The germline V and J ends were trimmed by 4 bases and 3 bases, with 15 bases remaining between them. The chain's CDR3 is CASSKLGGADYGYTF. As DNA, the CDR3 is TGTGCCAGTAGTAAACTGGGGGGCGCTGACTATGGCTACACCTTC.

This chain's CDR3 is CASSLSGSLGSGNTIYF. Here the CDR3 DNA reads TGTGCCAGCAGTTTATCGGGCAGCTTGGGCTCTGGAAACACCATATATTTT. This rearrangement joins TRBV27 to TRBJ1-3, with no clear D. The germline V gene encodes CDR1 MNHEY and CDR2 SMNVEV (reference sequence). The V end was cut by 0 bases, the J end by 0 bases, with 12 bases between. This CDR3 has 17 amino acids.

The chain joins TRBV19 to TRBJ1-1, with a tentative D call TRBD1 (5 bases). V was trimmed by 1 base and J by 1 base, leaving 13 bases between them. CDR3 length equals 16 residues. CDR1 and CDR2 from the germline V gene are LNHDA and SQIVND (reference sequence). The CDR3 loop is CASSIVGAGKNTEAFF. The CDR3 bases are TGTGCCAGTAGTATAGTCGGGGCGGGGAAGAACACTGAAGCTTTCTTT.

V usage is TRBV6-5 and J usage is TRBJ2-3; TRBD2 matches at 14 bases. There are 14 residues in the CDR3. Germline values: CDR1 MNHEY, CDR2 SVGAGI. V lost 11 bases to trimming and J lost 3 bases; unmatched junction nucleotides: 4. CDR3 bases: TGTGCCTGCCGACTAGCGGGGGGGACAGATACGCAGTATTTT. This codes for CACRLAGGTDTQYF.

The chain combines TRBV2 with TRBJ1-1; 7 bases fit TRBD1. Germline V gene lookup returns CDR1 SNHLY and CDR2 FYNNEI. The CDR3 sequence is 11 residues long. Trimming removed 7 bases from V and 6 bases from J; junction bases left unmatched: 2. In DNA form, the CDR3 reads TGTGCCAGCACTCAGGGGGCTGAAGCTTTCTTT. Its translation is CASTQGAEAFF.

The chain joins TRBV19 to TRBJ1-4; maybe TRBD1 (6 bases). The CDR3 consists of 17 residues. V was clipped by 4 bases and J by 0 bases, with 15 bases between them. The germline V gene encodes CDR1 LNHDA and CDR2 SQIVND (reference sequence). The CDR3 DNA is TGTGCCAGTAGTACCTTCTGGGGGGCTGCAACTAATGAAAAACTGTTTTTT. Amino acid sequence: CASSTFWGAATNEKLFF. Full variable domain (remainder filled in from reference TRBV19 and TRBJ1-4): DGGITQSPKYLFRKEGQNVTLSCEQNLNHDAMYWYRQDPGQGLRLIYYSQIVNDFQKGDIAEGYSVSREKKESFPLTVTSAQKNPTAFYLCASSTFWGAATNEKLFFGSGTQLSVL.

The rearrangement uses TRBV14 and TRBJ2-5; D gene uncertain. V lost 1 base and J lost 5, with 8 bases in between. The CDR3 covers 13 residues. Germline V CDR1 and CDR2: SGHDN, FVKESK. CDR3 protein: CASSQGNRETQYF. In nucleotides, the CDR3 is TGTGCCAGCAGCCAAGGGAATCGGGAGACCCAGTACTTC.

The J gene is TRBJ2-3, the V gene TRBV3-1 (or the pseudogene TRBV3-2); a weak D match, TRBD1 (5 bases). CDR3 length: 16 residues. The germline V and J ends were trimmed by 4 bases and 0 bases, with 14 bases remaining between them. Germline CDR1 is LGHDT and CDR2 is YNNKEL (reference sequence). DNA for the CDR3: TGTGCCAGCAGCCTCTCGACAGCCCCTAGCACAGATACGCAGTATTTT. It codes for CASSLSTAPSTDTQYF.

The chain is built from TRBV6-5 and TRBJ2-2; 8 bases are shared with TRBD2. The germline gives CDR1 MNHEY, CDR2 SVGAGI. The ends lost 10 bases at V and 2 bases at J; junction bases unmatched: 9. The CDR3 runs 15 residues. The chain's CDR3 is CATTLAGTNTGELFF. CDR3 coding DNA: TGTGCCACTACTTTAGCGGGGACTAACACCGGGGAGCTGTTTTTT.

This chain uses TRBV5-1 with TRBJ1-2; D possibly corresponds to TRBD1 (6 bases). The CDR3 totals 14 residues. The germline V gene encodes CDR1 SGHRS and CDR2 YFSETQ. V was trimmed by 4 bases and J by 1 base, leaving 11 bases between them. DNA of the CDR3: TGCGCCAGCAGCACCGGACAGATTAACTATGGCTACACCTTC. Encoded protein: CASSTGQINYGYTF.

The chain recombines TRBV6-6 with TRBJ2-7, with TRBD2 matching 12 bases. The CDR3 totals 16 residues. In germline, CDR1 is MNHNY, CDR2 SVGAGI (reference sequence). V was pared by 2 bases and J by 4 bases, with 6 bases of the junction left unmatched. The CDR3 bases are TGTGCCAGCAGTTACGGTCTAGCGGGAGGGGGGTACGAGCAGTACTTC. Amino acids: CASSYGLAGGGYEQYF.

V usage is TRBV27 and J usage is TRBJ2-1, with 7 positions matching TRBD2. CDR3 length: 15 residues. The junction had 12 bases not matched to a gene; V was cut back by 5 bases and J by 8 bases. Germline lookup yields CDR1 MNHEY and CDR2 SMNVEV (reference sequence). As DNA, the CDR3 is TGTGCCAGCAGTCGTCTAGGGGAGGGCCTCTATGAGCAGTTCTTC. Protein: CASSRLGEGLYEQFF.

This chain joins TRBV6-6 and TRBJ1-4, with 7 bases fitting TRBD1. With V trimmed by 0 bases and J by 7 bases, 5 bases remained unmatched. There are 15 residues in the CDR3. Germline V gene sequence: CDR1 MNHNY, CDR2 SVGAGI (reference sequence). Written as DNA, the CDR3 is TGTGCCAGCAGTTACTCGGGGCAGGGGGGTGAAAAACTGTTTTTT. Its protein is CASSYSGQGGEKLFF.

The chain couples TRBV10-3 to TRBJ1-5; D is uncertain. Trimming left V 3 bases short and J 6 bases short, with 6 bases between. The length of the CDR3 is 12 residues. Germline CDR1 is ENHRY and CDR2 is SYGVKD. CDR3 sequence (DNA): TGTGCCATCAGTGATGTGTTTCAGCCCCAGCATTTT. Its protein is CAISDVFQPQHF.

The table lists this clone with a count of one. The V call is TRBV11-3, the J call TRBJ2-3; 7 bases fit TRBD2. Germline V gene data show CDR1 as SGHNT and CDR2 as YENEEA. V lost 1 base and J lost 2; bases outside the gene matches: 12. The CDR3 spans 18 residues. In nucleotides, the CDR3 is TGTGCCAGCAGCTTAGGGGTCGGTGCGGGAGAGAACACAGATACGCAGTATTTT. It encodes CASSLGVGAGENTDTQYF.

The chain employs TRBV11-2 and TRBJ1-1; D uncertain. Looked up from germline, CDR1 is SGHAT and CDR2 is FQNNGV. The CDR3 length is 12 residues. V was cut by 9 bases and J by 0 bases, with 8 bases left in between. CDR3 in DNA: TGTGCCAGTGGGAGAATGAACACTGAAGCTTTCTTT. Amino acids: CASGRMNTEAFF.

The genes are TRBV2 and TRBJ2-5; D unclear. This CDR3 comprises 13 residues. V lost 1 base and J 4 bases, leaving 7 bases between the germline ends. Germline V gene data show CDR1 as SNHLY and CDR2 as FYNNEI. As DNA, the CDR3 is TGTGCCAGCAGTGAAGTCTCGGCAGAGACCCAGTACTTC. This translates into CASSEVSAETQYF.

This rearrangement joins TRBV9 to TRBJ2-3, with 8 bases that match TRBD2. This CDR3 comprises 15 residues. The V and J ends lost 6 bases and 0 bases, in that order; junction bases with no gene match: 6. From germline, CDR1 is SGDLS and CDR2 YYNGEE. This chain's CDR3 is CASTGGSWSTDTQYF. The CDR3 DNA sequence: TGTGCCAGCACGGGGGGGTCGTGGAGCACAGATACGCAGTATTTT.

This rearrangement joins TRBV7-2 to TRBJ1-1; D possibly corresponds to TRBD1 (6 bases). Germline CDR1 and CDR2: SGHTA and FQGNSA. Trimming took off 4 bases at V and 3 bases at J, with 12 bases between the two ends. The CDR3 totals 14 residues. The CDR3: CASSSQGGDTEAFF. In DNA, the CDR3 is TGTGCCAGCAGCTCACAGGGAGGTGACACTGAAGCTTTCTTT.